The sequence of this T cell receptor beta chain was determined in a study of shared clonotypes between healthy human individuals. Assay: immunoSEQ multiplex PCR; the TCRdb copy retains only in-frame clones and omits some. Of roughly 2.5 million clones in the sample, around 90% were seen once. This CDR3 is 13 amino acids long. V lost 7 bases and J lost 8, with 17 bases in between. Per the germline V gene, CDR1 is MNHNS and CDR2 is SASEGT. The source material was naive CD4+ T cells sorted from blood. As for subset: CD45RA+ positively selected. The sequence was collected from a man younger than 30 in good health. The chain couples TRBV6-1 to TRBJ1-2, with D uncertain. CDR3 region: CASTREPLEGYTF. The CDR3 coding sequence is TGTGCCAGCACACGGGAGCCCCTAGAAGGCTACACCTTC.